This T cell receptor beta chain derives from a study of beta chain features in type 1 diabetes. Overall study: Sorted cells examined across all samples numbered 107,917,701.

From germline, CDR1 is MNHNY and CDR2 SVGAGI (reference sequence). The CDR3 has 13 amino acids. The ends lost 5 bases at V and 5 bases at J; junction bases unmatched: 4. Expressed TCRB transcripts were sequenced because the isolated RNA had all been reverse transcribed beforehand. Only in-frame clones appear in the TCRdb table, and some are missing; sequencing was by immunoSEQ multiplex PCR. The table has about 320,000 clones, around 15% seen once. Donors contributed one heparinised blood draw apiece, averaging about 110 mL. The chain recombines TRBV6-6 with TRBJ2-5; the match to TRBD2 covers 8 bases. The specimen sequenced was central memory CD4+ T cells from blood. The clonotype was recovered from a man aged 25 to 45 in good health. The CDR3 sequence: CASSDIAGETQYF. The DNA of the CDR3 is TGTGCCAGCAGTGACATAGCGGGGGAGACCCAGTACTTC.